The text below deals with one T cell receptor (beta chain). Germline loops: CDR1 SGHTA, CDR2 FQGNSA. The CDR3 has 17 residues. Germline trimming cut 1 base from V and 2 bases from J; bases unmatched to any gene: 7. These data belong to a study of blood T cell repertoires in COVID-19. Study overall: Acute-phase and convalescent COVID-19 samples originated in the United States, Italy and Spain.

Per the authors' pipeline: The assay estimated nucleated cells by amplifying reference gene primers. The table came from immunoSEQ multiplex PCR; TCRdb's copy has only in-frame clones and leaves some out. Clone size and the V and J calls come from that table; the DNA yielded D and trimming. Counted here are approximately 120,000 clones, around 85% occurring once; the ten biggest clones make up 3.2%. V usage is TRBV7-2 and J usage is TRBJ2-1; 8 bases are shared with TRBD2. The source of this sequence is a woman aged 80 or older with COVID-19, enrolled during active disease. The specimen sequenced was peripheral blood. The CDR3 is CASSLGSPGLAYNEQFF. The CDR3 nucleotides are TGTGCCAGCAGCTTAGGGTCCCCGGGACTAGCCTACAATGAGCAGTTCTTC.